This T cell receptor (beta chain) was profiled in a study of blood T cell repertoires in COVID-19 (dated by TCRdb to about 2020). In terms of the full investigation: Collaborator samples came from the United States, Italy and Spain and covered acute and convalescent phases of COVID-19. The prospective study material was composed of cDNA or gDNA derived from T cells, B-cell-depleted T cells, or PBMCs. Deeply sampled blood TCRbeta repertoires from subjects exposed to, actively infected with, or recovered from COVID-19 were included in the dataset. A freely available public database, intended as a resource for researchers studying the immune response to SARS-CoV-2, is where the repertoires were released. Samples came from the ongoing ImmuneRACE study (first 160 participants) plus 1,254 subjects from 6 global collaborators. Nearly every sample came with metadata listing a de-identified subject ID, COVID-19 status, age in years and sex. Where available, HLA class I and class II types were taken from metadata supplied by the sample provider and were not determined by assay-based typing. Broader findings and caveats from the paper: Clinical and demographic metadata were provided uncurated, with the amount varying by source and participant.

The collaborating institutions used their own protocols to collect whole blood in K2EDTA tubes. For TCRbeta analysis, collaborators shipped samples in one of three forms: frozen whole blood, isolated PBMCs, or DNA extracted from either of those sample types. CDR1 SGHTA and CDR2 FQGTGA are derived from the germline V gene. Trimming at the junction amounts to 2 bases on V and 7 bases on J, and the germline ends lie 5 bases apart. The CDR3 numbers 12 residues from cysteine through phenylalanine. Solely the CDR3 DNA is kept, with 36 bases framed from the first base. In the case of this clone: This clone's antigen is unknown. Per-base qualities were not stored, and no clone one base away is much larger.

The immunoSEQ Assay, a bias-controlled multiplex PCR, was used to amplify TCRbeta CDR3 regions from genomic DNA. Under the source paper's analysis protocol: Nucleated cell counts per sample were estimated from amplification of reference gene primers within the assay. To quantify the absolute abundance of each unique TCRbeta CDR3 rearrangement, sequence reads were collapsed and filtered. For each sample, productive Simpson clonality was calculated as the square root of Simpson's diversity index over productive rearrangements. TCRdb limited this immuneACCESS table to in-frame rearrangements with V and J called. A share of clones is missing; checked studies link under half to unresolved V genes, and the rest is unexplained. The DNA was the basis for D and trimming; V, J and clone size are from that table. The sample table contains around 200,000 clones; only one count was recorded for 70% to 90% of them. Almost 4.5% of the sample rests with the top ten.

The chain is assembled from TRBV7-3 and TRBJ2-2, with TRBD2 perhaps the D gene, on 5 matching bases. This sequence originates from a man aged 45-65 years with acute or convalescent COVID-19. The sample comprised peripheral blood. The nucleotide sequence reads TGTGCCAGCAGCTTAGAGGGCGGGGAGCTGTTTTTT. The encoded protein is CASSLEGGELFF.